Sequencing of this T cell receptor (beta chain) was carried out in a study of blood T cell repertoires in COVID-19. Overall study context: Specimens from acute and convalescent COVID-19 originated in the United States, Italy and Spain. PBMCs, B-cell-depleted T cells, or T cells were the source of the cDNA or gDNA that made up the material.

The CDR3 length is 15 residues. V was cut by 7 bases and J by 0 bases, with 14 bases left in between. Germline-derived CDR1 and CDR2 are MGHRA and YSYEKL. In the original processing: Reference gene primer amplification yielded estimated nucleated cell counts. Only in-frame clones appear in the TCRdb table, and some are missing; sequencing was by immunoSEQ multiplex PCR. That table supplies the V and J calls and clone size; D and trimming were determined from the DNA. Of around 97,000 clones listed, approximately 80% were seen once; the top ten hold more than 10%. The receptor's source is a human donor in a cohort sampled during active COVID-19. The gene calls are TRBV4-1 and TRBJ2-3; maybe TRBD2 (6 bases). Sequenced sample: peripheral blood. The CDR3 DNA is TGCGCCAGCACGCTGGAGGGCGCTAGCACAGATACGCAGTATTTT. This encodes CASTLEGASTDTQYF.